This T cell receptor beta chain emerged from a study of shared clonotypes between healthy human individuals. Study outcomes and limitations: Naive CD4 clonotypes overlapped across several donors at around 4.8%. Some clonotypes were shared by all four sorted-subset donors, while others were not shared. The non-shared ones had lower generation probabilities than the shared ones.

Comments on this clone: Antigen unknown.

With 5 bases clipped from V and 0 bases from J, the junction kept 7 bases outside the gene matches. The CDR3 consists of 16 residues. Germline loops: CDR1 SGHAT, CDR2 FQNNGV. The assay ran at deep level. Several immunoSEQ plates received, in even portions, the genomic DNA of each subset. Clones were sequenced by immunoSEQ multiplex PCR, and TCRdb holds only the in-frame ones, with some missing. The sample has 2 million to 2.5 million clones; roughly 93% are singletons. The V call is TRBV11-2, the J call TRBJ1-3, with 7 bases fitting TRBD1. The sequencing sample was made of naive CD4+ T cells from PBMCs. As to subset: CD45RA+ positively selected. The sequence came from a man aged 18 to 29 in good health. Some clones in this sample may be carry-over from other donors' samples. The CDR3, as DNA: TGTGCCAGCAGCATAACACAGGGGCGCTCTGGAAACACCATATATTTT. Its protein product is CASSITQGRSGNTIYF.